This passage covers 6 T cell receptor beta chains from one sample sequenced in a study of shared clonotypes between healthy human individuals. Sequencing was performed with immunoSEQ multiplex PCR; in TCRdb, only in-frame clones are kept and a portion is missing. The table lists some 1.5 million clones, 95% to 99% of them singletons. Specimen: naive CD4+ T cells sorted from blood. Subset meaning: CD45RA+ positively selected. The source of these receptors is a man aged 25 to 40 in good health.

The chain joins TRBV5-5 to TRBJ1-2; D unresolved. Trimming removed 1 base at V and 2 bases at J, with 6 bases between. The CDR3 consists of 13 residues. CDR1 is SGHKS and CDR2 is YYEKEE in the germline V gene (reference sequence). The CDR3 DNA sequence: TGTGCCAGCAGCTTGTACGGCAACTATGGCTACACCTTC. Translating gives CASSLYGNYGYTF.

The CDR3 bases are TGTGCCAGCTCGAAGATGAACACTGAAGCTTTCTTT. Its translation: CASSKMNTEAFF. V is TRBV18 and J is TRBJ1-1; no firm D call. V gave up 6 bases and J gave up 0 bases, with 5 bases separating them. Per germline, CDR1 KGHSH and CDR2 LQKENI. The CDR3 runs 12 residues.

The chain carries TRBV7-2 and TRBJ1-1, with 9 bases identical to TRBD1. CDR3 length: 16 amino acids. CDR1 is SGHTA and CDR2 is FQGNSA in the germline V gene. Trimming cost V 9 bases and J 1 base; bases outside gene matches: 12. CDR3 sequence reads: CARDFDRGIGNTEAFF. CDR3 bases: TGTGCCAGAGACTTCGACAGGGGGATAGGGAACACTGAAGCTTTCTTT.

CDR3 DNA sequence: TGTGCCAGCAGATTAAGGGAAACAGATACGCAGTATTTT. Translated, it gives CASRLRETDTQYF. V is TRBV27 and J is TRBJ2-3; D is unclear. Trimming removed 6 bases at V and 3 bases at J, with 10 bases between. Germline values: CDR1 MNHEY, CDR2 SMNVEV (reference sequence). The CDR3 runs to 13 residues.

The gene calls are TRBV28 and TRBJ1-4; D gene uncertain. Germline CDR1 MDHEN, CDR2 SYDVKM. This CDR3 comprises 16 residues. V dropped 2 bases and J dropped 7 bases, with 17 bases sitting between them. CDR3 DNA: TGTGCCAGCAGTTTAAACTCACAGAGATTGAGTGAAAAACTGTTTTTT. Its protein is CASSLNSQRLSEKLFF.

The rearrangement uses TRBV5-1 and TRBJ1-2; 10 bases are a match to TRBD1. The CDR3 length is 14 residues. V was pared by 7 bases and J by 8 bases, with 11 bases of the junction left unmatched. Germline V CDR1 and CDR2: SGHRS, YFSETQ. Here the CDR3 DNA reads TGCGCCAGCGGAGGGTTGACAGGGGGCGACGGCTACACCTTC. Protein sequence: CASGGLTGGDGYTF.